The 18 T cell receptor beta chains presented below share a single source sample, sequenced in a study of blood T cell repertoires in COVID-19. Sequenced by immunoSEQ multiplex PCR; TCRdb stores in-frame clones only, minus some. The table records under 150,000 clones, 79% of them present only once. Sequencing was done on a sample of peripheral blood. Receptors were obtained from a woman aged 80 or over with acute or convalescent COVID-19.

The chain joins TRBV14 to TRBJ1-1; 8 bases agree with TRBD1. V gave up 4 bases and J gave up 8 bases; unmatched junction bases: 3. The CDR3 is 12 amino acids. From germline, CDR1 is SGHDN and CDR2 FVKESK. CDR3 sequence (DNA): TGTGCCAGCAGCCCAGGGGGCTGGGAAGCTTTCTTT. This gives the protein CASSPGGWEAFF.

This clone was observed a handful of times. The chain joins TRBV6-2 or TRBV6-3 to TRBJ2-3, with 10 bases that match TRBD1. The V segment lost 4 bases and the J segment 6 bases; nucleotides outside the gene matches: 7. The CDR3 is made up of 15 amino acids. Looked up from germline, CDR1 is MNHEY and CDR2 is SVGEGT. The CDR3 DNA sequence: TGTGCCAGCAGTTCAAGACAGGGGGCGAGGGATACGCAGTATTTT. Encoded protein: CASSSRQGARDTQYF.

The rearrangement joins TRBV30 to TRBJ1-1, with 7 bases aligning to TRBD1. CDR1 GTSNPN and CDR2 SVGIG come from the germline V gene (reference sequence). After removal of 2 bases from V and 7 bases from J, the junction contained 4 bases not matched to a gene. The CDR3 sequence is 12 residues long. CDR3 in DNA: TGTGCCTGGAGTCCCCGACAGGGTGAAGCTTTCTTT. It yields the protein CAWSPRQGEAFF.

The chain uses TRBV28 and TRBJ2-7; TRBD2 might be the D (6 bases). The V end lost 2 bases, the J end lost 6 bases, and 14 bases lay between the germline ends. CDR1 and CDR2 (germline): MDHEN, SYDVKM. The length of the CDR3 is 14 residues. The chain's CDR3 is CASSLAGTLGEQYF. The CDR3 DNA reads as TGTGCCAGCAGTTTAGCGGGGACCCTCGGCGAGCAGTACTTC.

This rearrangement joins TRBV5-1 to TRBJ1-1; D is undetermined. The CDR3 totals 12 residues. Germline CDR1 SGHRS, CDR2 YFSETQ. The V end lost 10 bases, the J end lost 7 bases, and 17 bases lay between the germline ends. The CDR3 nucleotides are TGCGCCTCACGGGGTTCTAAGGATGAAGCTTTCTTT. Translating gives CASRGSKDEAFF.

This clone was counted a few times. The chain links TRBV2 to TRBJ2-1, with D perhaps TRBD2 (5 bases). The germline V gene encodes CDR1 SNHLY and CDR2 FYNNEI. Between the trimmed V and J ends, which lost 4 bases and 8 bases, there was a span of 24 bases. The CDR3 has 17 amino acids. The CDR3 DNA reads TGTGCCAGCAGTGTTCCCCGCGTGGGAGCAGTGCGCGATGAGCAGTTCTTC. This translates into CASSVPRVGAVRDEQFF.

The chain recombines TRBV9 with TRBJ2-2; D ambiguous. This CDR3 has 16 amino acids. V lost 0 bases, J lost 0 bases, and 9 bases lay in between. Germline V CDR1 and CDR2: SGDLS, YYNGEE. DNA for the CDR3: TGTGCCAGCAGCGTAGGGGCCGAAGCGAACACCGGGGAGCTGTTTTTT. It encodes CASSVGAEANTGELFF.

This clone was observed a single time. The chain uses TRBV10-2 and TRBJ1-1; D gene unclear. Trimming cost V 6 bases and J 0 bases, with 8 bases left between them. Germline CDR1 is WSHSY and CDR2 is SAAADI. CDR3 length: 13 amino acids. The CDR3 here is CASRGQVNTEAFF. The DNA of the CDR3 is TGCGCCAGCAGAGGTCAGGTGAACACTGAAGCTTTCTTT.

This clone has a single count. The rearrangement uses TRBV10-2 and TRBJ1-2, with 7 bases that match TRBD1. The germline V gene encodes CDR1 WSHSY and CDR2 SAAADI. J gave up 6 bases and V 6 bases, and 10 bases lay outside the gene matches. The CDR3 runs 14 residues. The CDR3 DNA reads TGCGCCAGCAGAGGGACAGCTCGGGAAAATGGCTACACCTTC. It is translated as CASRGTARENGYTF.

This chain uses TRBV3-1 (or the pseudogene TRBV3-2) with TRBJ2-5; tentative D call: TRBD2 (6 bases). Deletions cut 4 bases from V and 5 bases from J, with 11 bases between. The CDR3 extends over 13 amino acids. From germline, CDR1 is LGHDT and CDR2 YNNKEL (reference sequence). The CDR3 DNA reads TGTGCCAGCAGCCCGACTAGGTCTGAGACCCAGTACTTC. This encodes CASSPTRSETQYF.

The chain links TRBV27 to TRBJ1-6; 8 bases agree with TRBD1. The germline V gene encodes CDR1 MNHEY and CDR2 SMNVEV (reference sequence). V was clipped by 1 base and J by 9 bases; unmatched bases: 2. The CDR3 sequence is 14 residues long. The CDR3 is CASSLFRGLSPLHF. CDR3 DNA sequence: TGTGCCAGCAGTTTATTCAGGGGGCTTTCACCCCTCCACTTT.

The rearrangement links TRBV4-2 to TRBJ1-1; no clear D gene. This CDR3 spans 15 amino acids. V gave up 0 bases and J gave up 0 bases, with 8 bases separating them. Germline V lookup: CDR1 LGHNA, CDR2 YNFKEQ. The CDR3 region has the DNA TGTGCCAGCAGCCAAGAGGGCGTCTTGAACACTGAAGCTTTCTTT. Its protein is CASSQEGVLNTEAFF.

Written as DNA, the CDR3 is TGTGCCAGTAATGAGGGCGGGAGGAGTGAAAAACTGTTTTTT. Translating gives CASNEGGRSEKLFF. The J gene is TRBJ1-4, the V gene TRBV19; no reliable D call. The CDR3 length is 14 residues. Germline lookup yields CDR1 LNHDA and CDR2 SQIVND (reference sequence). Trimming pared 7 bases from V and 7 bases from J, leaving 16 bases between.

This clone has a handful of counts. The chain couples TRBV2 to TRBJ2-7; 7 positions match TRBD1. The V gene end was trimmed by 6 bases and the J gene end by 5 bases; junction bases not matched to a gene: 7. The CDR3 has 13 residues. Germline V gene data show CDR1 as SNHLY and CDR2 as FYNNEI. The CDR3 protein is CASRMGQFDEQYF. For the CDR3, the DNA is TGTGCCAGCAGGATGGGACAGTTCGACGAGCAGTACTTC.

This rearrangement joins TRBV6-5 to TRBJ2-1, with 8 nucleotides matching TRBD1. Germline trimming cut 2 bases from V and 8 bases from J; bases unmatched to any gene: 8. The CDR3 runs 15 residues. The germline V gene encodes CDR1 MNHEY and CDR2 SVGAGI. CDR3 loop: CASSYGQGLRDEQFF. The CDR3, as DNA: TGTGCCAGCAGTTACGGACAGGGTTTGAGGGATGAGCAGTTCTTC.

This chain uses TRBV9 with TRBJ1-2, with D perhaps TRBD1 (6 bases). V was cut by 0 bases and J by 3 bases, with 6 bases left in between. The CDR3 has 13 residues. The germline gives CDR1 SGDLS, CDR2 YYNGEE. CDR3 coding DNA: TGTGCCAGCAGCGTAGGGACAGACTATGGCTACACCTTC. Translated: CASSVGTDYGYTF.

The V call is TRBV7-9, the J call TRBJ2-5; 7 bases align to TRBD1. The trim removed 6 bases at V and 12 bases at J, leaving 13 bases unmatched. Germline CDR1 is SEHNR and CDR2 is FQNEAQ (reference sequence). The CDR3 has 13 amino acids. The CDR3 DNA reads as TGTGCCAGCAGTTTAAGTACAGGGGACACTGAGTACTTC. Amino acids: CASSLSTGDTEYF.

DNA for the CDR3: TGTGCCACCAGTGACCCCCATGGCAGCGGCACAGATACGCAGTATTTT. This translates into CATSDPHGSGTDTQYF. The rearrangement links TRBV24-1 to TRBJ2-3; D unclear. The CDR3 contains 16 residues. The V gene lost 4 bases and the J gene lost 1 base, with 14 bases spanning the gap. Germline loops: CDR1 KGHDR, CDR2 SFDVKD.